The next 20 T cell receptor beta chains were all read from a single sample in a study of blood T cell repertoires in COVID-19. Profiling relied on immunoSEQ multiplex PCR, and the TCRdb table lists in-frame clones only, not all of them. The table shows some 300,000 clones, with 90% occurring only once. Input material: PBMCs or T cells enriched from blood (not recorded which). All receptors come from a woman aged 25-40 years who had been exposed to COVID-19.

The chain joins TRBV7-3 to TRBJ1-4; unclear D gene. Per the germline V gene, CDR1 is SGHTA and CDR2 is FQGTGA. Trimming took off 5 bases at V and 8 bases at J, with 15 bases between the two ends. The CDR3 covers 14 residues. CDR3 sequence (DNA): TGTGCCAGCAGCCCAAAAGCGGGGAGGGAAAAACTGTTTTTT. It codes for CASSPKAGREKLFF.

The chain employs TRBV2 and TRBJ1-5; D may be TRBD1 (6 bases). The V end lost 7 bases, the J end lost 6 bases, and 16 bases lay between the germline ends. The CDR3 covers 14 residues. Looked up from germline, CDR1 is SNHLY and CDR2 is FYNNEI. This chain's CDR3 is CASTSQGLGQPQHF. The CDR3 bases are TGTGCCAGCACCAGCCAGGGGTTAGGTCAGCCCCAGCATTTT.

This clone was found a few times. The V and J genes are TRBV6-2 or TRBV6-3 and TRBJ2-3; 10 positions agree with TRBD2. The germline gives CDR1 MNHEY, CDR2 SVGEGT. This CDR3 contains 19 residues. The trim removed 0 bases at V and 2 bases at J, leaving 11 bases unmatched. CDR3 region: CASSYSSPRLAGDTDTQYF. In nucleotides, the CDR3 is TGTGCCAGCAGTTACTCCTCACCCCGTCTAGCGGGGGACACAGATACGCAGTATTTT.

With respect to this clone: This specimen includes other DNA sequences encoding the same CDR3. The chain is built from TRBV7-7 and TRBJ2-1, with TRBD2 matching 11 bases. Germline values: CDR1 SSHAT, CDR2 FNYEAQ (reference sequence). The CDR3 length is 15 residues. The ends lost 3 bases at V and 4 bases at J; junction bases unmatched: 2. The CDR3 DNA is TGTGCCAGCAGCTTGGGACTAGCGGCATACAATGAGCAGTTCTTC. It specifies CASSLGLAAYNEQFF.

This clone was picked up one time. The chain uses TRBV27 and TRBJ1-1; 8 bases are shared with TRBD1. In germline, CDR1 is MNHEY, CDR2 SMNVEV (reference sequence). The junction had 13 bases not matched to a gene; V was cut back by 6 bases and J by 1 base. This CDR3 contains 17 residues. CDR3: CASSQRRWTGRNTEAFF. CDR3 DNA: TGTGCCAGCAGCCAAAGGCGGTGGACAGGGAGGAACACTGAAGCTTTCTTT.

V usage is TRBV5-1 and J usage is TRBJ1-1, with D uncertain. The germline CDR1 and CDR2 sequences are SGHRS and YFSETQ. The CDR3 length is 15 residues. V gave up 0 bases and J gave up 4 bases, with 13 bases separating them. In nucleotides, the CDR3 is TGCGCCAGCAGCTTGGCGGGAGAGTGGGGCACTGAAGCTTTCTTT. It specifies CASSLAGEWGTEAFF.

The rearrangement links TRBV10-3 to TRBJ2-5; 8 positions agree with TRBD2. Trimming at V came to 6 bases and at J to 5 bases, leaving 5 bases not matched to a gene. Germline loops: CDR1 ENHRY, CDR2 SYGVKD. CDR3 length equals 13 residues. The CDR3 spells CAISPAGAETQYF. The CDR3 bases are TGTGCCATCAGCCCAGCGGGGGCGGAGACCCAGTACTTC.

V and J are TRBV4-3 and TRBJ1-1; TRBD1 aligns across 8 bases. Trimming took 4 bases from V and 5 from J; bases not matched to a gene: 12. This CDR3 is 16 amino acids long. Germline CDR1 reads LGHNA; CDR2 reads YSLEER. Here the CDR3 reads CASSLRTGSMFTEAFF. In nucleotides, the CDR3 is TGCGCCAGCAGCCTACGGACAGGGTCTATGTTTACTGAAGCTTTCTTT.

The rearrangement joins TRBV9 to TRBJ1-1; 10 nucleotides match TRBD1. Germline loops: CDR1 SGDLS, CDR2 YYNGEE. The CDR3 loop spans 14 amino acids. V trimming: 4 bases; J trimming: 11 bases; junction bases outside the gene matches: 11. The CDR3 region has the DNA TGTGCCAGCAGCATCTCATATGGGACAGGGGCGGCTTTCTTT. This sequence encodes CASSISYGTGAAFF.

The chain carries TRBV4-1 and TRBJ1-2, with D possibly TRBD1 on 6 matching bases. Trimming removed 4 bases from V and 2 bases from J, with 8 bases in between. The CDR3 is made up of 13 amino acids. Germline loops: CDR1 MGHRA, CDR2 YSYEKL. Here the CDR3 reads CASSLQGNYGYTF. For the CDR3, the DNA is TGCGCCAGCAGCCTACAGGGCAACTATGGCTACACCTTC.

The chain combines TRBV7-6 with TRBJ1-5; 9 positions match TRBD1. The V segment lost 5 bases and the J segment 5 bases; nucleotides outside the gene matches: 7. The V gene's germline CDR1 is SGHVS and CDR2 FNYEAQ. This CDR3 has 15 residues. The CDR3 bases are TGTGCCAGCAGCCCCCGGACAGGGGAGGATCAGCCCCAGCATTTT. Its translation: CASSPRTGEDQPQHF.

The chain joins TRBV23-1 to TRBJ1-1; maybe TRBD1 (5 bases). TRBV23-1 is labeled an ORF, and its function is uncertain. The CDR3 runs 11 residues. V lost 6 bases and J lost 10, with 12 bases in between. CDR3 DNA sequence: TGCGCCAGCAGCCCTCGGGGGGGAGCTTTCTTT. Protein sequence: CASSPRGGAFF.

The chain employs TRBV7-2 and TRBJ1-6; TRBD1 might be the D (5 bases). The germline V gene encodes CDR1 SGHTA and CDR2 FQGNSA. The V gene lost 5 bases and the J gene lost 5 bases, with 13 bases spanning the gap. CDR3 length: 15 amino acids. CDR3 loop: CASSLQGIHNSPLHF. The CDR3 DNA sequence: TGTGCCAGCAGCCTCCAGGGAATCCATAATTCACCCCTCCACTTT.

The CDR3 DNA is TGTGCCAGCCAAAGGACGAGACTACTATTAGGCGGGGAGCTGTTTTTT. Translation: CASQRTRLLLGGELFF. The rearrangement joins TRBV2 to TRBJ2-2; D might be TRBD2 (5 bases). The CDR3 sequence is 16 residues long. Trimming left V 8 bases short and J 7 bases short, with 23 bases between. In germline, CDR1 is SNHLY, CDR2 FYNNEI.

This rearrangement joins TRBV30 to TRBJ1-4; D call uncertain. CDR3 length: 16 residues. Germline V gives CDR1 GTSNPN, CDR2 SVGIG (reference sequence). Trimming left V 2 bases short and J 2 bases short, with 15 bases between. In DNA form, the CDR3 reads TGTGCCTGGAGTAACCTGCTGGCCTTTACTAATGAAAAACTGTTTTTT. Its translation: CAWSNLLAFTNEKLFF. The entire variable domain, with the rest obtained from reference TRBV30 and TRBJ1-4, is as follows: SQTIHQWPATLVQPVGSPLSLECTVEGTSNPNLYWYRQAAGRGLQLLFYSVGIGQISSEVPQNLSASRPQDRQFILSSKKLLLSDSGFYLCAWSNLLAFTNEKLFFGSGTQLSVL.

In its sample, this clone was seen once. The J gene is TRBJ2-7, the V gene TRBV28; the D gene is possibly TRBD1 (8 bases). Germline CDR1 and CDR2: MDHEN and SYDVKM. V gave up 6 bases and J gave up 1 base, with 16 bases separating them. The CDR3 is 15 residues long. CDR3 DNA: TGTGCCAGCAGCCCGGGAGGACAGGGTTCCTACGAGCAGTACTTC. It encodes CASSPGGQGSYEQYF.

The chain combines TRBV4-3 with TRBJ2-2; a weak D match, TRBD1 (6 bases). In germline, CDR1 is LGHNA, CDR2 YSLEER. V gave up 5 bases and J gave up 1 base, with 11 bases separating them. This CDR3 is built from 15 residues. This CDR3 reads CASSRGTENTGELFF. The DNA of the CDR3 is TGCGCCAGCAGCAGGGGGACGGAGAACACCGGGGAGCTGTTTTTT.

The V and J genes are TRBV19 and TRBJ1-1, with a possible D match to TRBD1 (6 bases). Germline CDR1 and CDR2: LNHDA and SQIVND (reference sequence). Trimming stripped 7 bases from V and 5 bases from J, with 8 bases between. The CDR3 is 11 amino acids. CDR3 residues: CASKGGTEAFF. The CDR3 DNA is TGTGCCAGTAAAGGGGGAACTGAAGCTTTCTTT.

The CDR3 is CASSAQGNTIYF. As DNA, the CDR3 is TGTGCCAGCAGTGCACAGGGAAACACCATATATTTT. The chain carries TRBV25-1 and TRBJ1-3; D gene uncertain. V was pared by 4 bases and J by 4 bases, with 5 bases between. Looked up from germline, CDR1 is MGHDK and CDR2 is SYGVNS. This CDR3 is 12 amino acids long.

The V gene is TRBV7-9, the J gene TRBJ1-2, with unresolved D. This CDR3 contains 12 residues. Trimming removed 5 bases from V and 7 bases from J, with 11 bases in between. Germline V gives CDR1 SEHNR, CDR2 FQNEAQ (reference sequence). The CDR3 DNA reads as TGTGCCAGCAGCCCCCCGGACTTTGGCTACACCTTC. As protein: CASSPPDFGYTF.